The 32 T cell receptor beta chains reported below all come from one sample, sequenced in a study of blood T cell repertoires in COVID-19. The protocol was immunoSEQ multiplex PCR, while the TCRdb copy is restricted to in-frame clones and leaves out a portion. The sample lists 130,000 to 150,000 clones; roughly 76% were seen once. Sequenced: peripheral blood. The source of these receptors is a man older than 75 with acute or convalescent COVID-19.

The rearrangement uses TRBV18 and TRBJ1-4; perhaps TRBD1 as D (5 bases). This CDR3 spans 15 amino acids. Germline V CDR1 and CDR2: KGHSH, LQKENI. V shed 0 bases and J shed 8 bases, with 13 bases lying between them. The CDR3 loop reads CASSPPEGAGEKLFF. DNA of the CDR3: TGTGCCAGCTCACCACCGGAAGGGGCAGGGGAAAAACTGTTTTTT.

In nucleotides, the CDR3 is TGTGCCAGCAGCTTAGCCAGACAGGGCCATGGCTACACCTTC. Its protein product is CASSLARQGHGYTF. The chain uses TRBV7-2 and TRBJ1-2, with 7 bases matching TRBD1. V was pared by 0 bases and J by 6 bases, with 4 bases of the junction left unmatched. CDR3 length: 14 amino acids. Germline V gene lookup returns CDR1 SGHTA and CDR2 FQGNSA.

The CDR3 is CASFGRGRGRNNAGELFF. The CDR3 DNA follows: TGTGCCAGCTTTGGGCGGGGACGAGGAAGGAATAACGCCGGGGAGCTGTTTTTT. The rearrangement joins TRBV27 to TRBJ2-2; tentatively, D is TRBD2 (6 bases). CDR3 size: 18 residues. V lost 8 bases and J lost 6, with 28 bases in between. Germline CDR1 reads MNHEY; CDR2 reads SMNVEV (reference sequence).

The J gene is TRBJ1-2, the V gene TRBV3-1 (or the pseudogene TRBV3-2); the D is unclear. Germline lookup yields CDR1 LGHDT and CDR2 YNNKEL (reference sequence). The CDR3 runs 15 residues. The ends were cut back, 0 bases at V and 8 bases at J, with 16 bases in the middle. CDR3 DNA sequence: TGTGCCAGCAGCCAAGATCGAACAGCCCCGGGAGGCTACACCTTC. Translation gives CASSQDRTAPGGYTF.

This clone was recorded only once. V is TRBV5-1 and J is TRBJ2-7; 8 bases are a match to TRBD1. The trim removed 0 bases at V and 3 bases at J, leaving 5 bases unmatched. The CDR3 extends over 15 amino acids. CDR1 and CDR2 from the germline V gene are SGHRS and YFSETQ. CDR3 sequence: CASSLDRGKNYEQYF. The CDR3 coding sequence is TGCGCCAGCAGCTTGGACAGGGGGAAGAACTACGAGCAGTACTTC.

V usage is TRBV28 and J usage is TRBJ1-5, with 11 positions matching TRBD1. Trimming removed 1 base from V and 7 bases from J; junction bases left unmatched: 6. The CDR3 covers 16 residues. CDR1 and CDR2 from the germline V gene are MDHEN and SYDVKM. The chain's CDR3 is CASSLSGTGGRQPQHF. The CDR3 region has the DNA TGTGCCAGCAGTTTATCGGGGACAGGGGGTCGACAGCCCCAGCATTTT.

This rearrangement joins TRBV10-3 to TRBJ2-5; a possible D gene is TRBD1 (5 bases). The CDR3 is 13 amino acids. V dropped 4 bases and J dropped 3 bases, with 9 bases sitting between them. Germline-derived CDR1 and CDR2 are ENHRY and SYGVKD. CDR3 loop: CAISAGIEETQYF. The CDR3 DNA follows: TGTGCCATCAGTGCAGGGATCGAAGAGACCCAGTACTTC.

V and J are TRBV6-5 and TRBJ2-1; weak D call: TRBD2 (6 bases). V lost 6 bases and J 5 bases, leaving 17 bases between the germline ends. This CDR3 contains 15 residues. From germline, CDR1 is MNHEY and CDR2 SVGAGI. CDR3 protein: CASSELAGNNNEQFF. The CDR3 DNA reads TGTGCCAGCAGCGAGCTTGCGGGGAATAACAATGAGCAGTTCTTC.

This sequence joins TRBV18 and TRBJ1-2; weak D call: TRBD1 (5 bases). V shed 3 bases and J shed 1 base, with 15 bases lying between them. In germline, CDR1 is KGHSH, CDR2 LQKENI. The CDR3 consists of 16 residues. In DNA form, the CDR3 reads TGTGCCAGCTCACCGAATAATGCGGACATTAACTATGGCTACACCTTC. It specifies CASSPNNADINYGYTF. The full variable domain, in which reference TRBV18 and TRBJ1-2 provide the parts outside the CDR3, is NAGVMQNPRHLVRRRGQEARLRCSPMKGHSHVYWYRQLPEEGLKFMVYLQKENIIDESGMPKERFSAEFPKEGPSILRIQQVVRGDSAAYFCASSPNNADINYGYTFGSGTRLTVV.

This clone was counted between two and nine times. The chain uses TRBV18 and TRBJ1-2; D remains unclear. V was shortened by 2 bases and J by 3 bases, with 7 bases between the two germline ends. The CDR3 totals 13 residues. The germline V gene encodes CDR1 KGHSH and CDR2 LQKENI. In nucleotides, the CDR3 is TGTGCCAGCTCACCAGGAGATCACTATGGCTACACCTTC. Its protein product is CASSPGDHYGYTF.

Note on this clone: At one of its ends the junction is not consistent with the germline gene, which may arise from a read error. This chain uses TRBV5-4 with TRBJ2-3; no clear D gene. Germline CDR1 and CDR2: SGHNT and YYREEE (reference sequence). The CDR3 is made up of 12 amino acids. Written as DNA, the CDR3 is TGTGCCAGCAGTTTGGGCGGTTCGACGCAGTATTTT. It is translated as CASSLGGSTQYF.

The chain carries TRBV7-9 and TRBJ1-4; 7 bases match TRBD1. The V and J ends lost 3 bases and 8 bases, in that order; junction bases with no gene match: 6. This CDR3 is built from 14 residues. From germline, CDR1 is SEHNR and CDR2 FQNEAQ (reference sequence). CDR3 in DNA: TGTGCCAGCAGCTTGGAGGGGGCGAGCGAAAAACTGTTTTTT. Translating gives CASSLEGASEKLFF.

Here the CDR3 DNA reads TGTGCCACCGCTAGCGACAGGGATCCCGAAGCTTTCTTT. The encoded protein is CATASDRDPEAFF. V usage is TRBV19 and J usage is TRBJ1-1; TRBD1 matches 7 bases. Trimming removed 10 bases from V and 8 bases from J; junction bases left unmatched: 13. The germline V gene has CDR1 LNHDA and CDR2 SQIVND (reference sequence). The CDR3 has 13 residues.

The table lists this clone with a few counts. The chain uses TRBV24-1 and TRBJ2-1; possibly TRBD1 for D (6 bases). The ends were cut back, 4 bases at V and 0 bases at J, with 12 bases in the middle. This CDR3 region has 16 residues. From germline, CDR1 is KGHDR and CDR2 SFDVKD. This CDR3 reads CATSEVTGSSYNEQFF. CDR3 DNA: TGTGCCACCAGTGAGGTTACAGGGAGCTCCTACAATGAGCAGTTCTTC.

The chain combines TRBV3-1 (or the pseudogene TRBV3-2) with TRBJ2-5, with a possible D match to TRBD2 (5 bases). This CDR3 is 18 amino acids long. V was clipped by 0 bases and J by 7 bases, with 24 bases between them. The germline V gene has CDR1 LGHDT and CDR2 YNNKEL (reference sequence). CDR3 DNA: TGTGCCAGCAGCCAAGAGGAAAATAGGCGGGCTCCTAATAGGACCCAGTACTTC. Its protein is CASSQEENRRAPNRTQYF.

The gene calls are TRBV12-2 and TRBJ1-1; TRBD1 is the table's D call, not checked against the DNA. TRBV12-2 corresponds to a pseudogene. The CDR3 contains 22 residues. The CDR3 region has the DNA TGTGCAAGTCGCTCAGTTGAAAGGACAGGGAAGGGTCCTAGTCGGGAGAACACTGAAGCTTTCTTT. Translating gives CASRSVERTGKGPSRENTEAFF.

This chain connects TRBV7-3 to TRBJ1-1, with a weak D call TRBD1 (6 bases). This CDR3 comprises 13 residues. Germline V lookup: CDR1 SGHTA, CDR2 FQGTGA. V lost 0 bases and J lost 8, with 10 bases in between. The CDR3 DNA follows: TGTGCCAGCAGCTTAACGGGGGGGCAGGAAGCTTTCTTT. Translated: CASSLTGGQEAFF.

In this sample, this clone turned up once. The CDR3 DNA sequence: TGTGCCAGCTCACCTTTATTAGGGGCGACGGAGACCCAGTACTTC. Translated: CASSPLLGATETQYF. The rearrangement joins TRBV18 to TRBJ2-5, with a tentative D call TRBD1 (5 bases). The length of the CDR3 is 15 residues. CDR1 is KGHSH, CDR2 LQKENI, per germline. V was trimmed by 3 bases and J by 5 bases, leaving 16 bases between them.

The CDR3 nucleotides read TGTGCCAGCCACGCGGGACAGGGGGCTTACGAGCAGTACTTC. This translates into CASHAGQGAYEQYF. The J gene is TRBJ2-7, the V gene TRBV18; 12 bases map to TRBD1. Germline V gives CDR1 KGHSH, CDR2 LQKENI. J gave up 4 bases and V 8 bases, and 6 bases lay outside the gene matches. CDR3 length equals 14 residues.

The rearrangement links TRBV3-1 (or the pseudogene TRBV3-2) to TRBJ2-1; 8 bases fit TRBD2. Unmatched junction bases numbered 4, after V lost 2 bases and J lost 4 bases. Germline CDR1 reads LGHDT; CDR2 reads YNNKEL (reference sequence). The CDR3 has 15 residues. CDR3 in amino acids: CASSQSGGAYNEQFF. CDR3 DNA: TGTGCCAGCAGCCAATCCGGGGGGGCTTACAATGAGCAGTTCTTC.

The chain carries TRBV4-3 and TRBJ1-4; a weak D match, TRBD1 (5 bases). Trimming cost V 4 bases and J 7 bases, with 22 bases left between them. CDR1 is LGHNA and CDR2 is YSLEER in the germline V gene. The CDR3 runs to 17 residues. The CDR3 spells CASSLRLGRGWGEKLFF. The CDR3 nucleotides read TGCGCCAGCAGCCTCAGATTAGGGAGGGGTTGGGGTGAAAAACTGTTTTTT.

This chain uses TRBV2 with TRBJ2-3; TRBD2 aligns across 8 bases. The germline V gene encodes CDR1 SNHLY and CDR2 FYNNEI. This CDR3 has 15 residues. The ends lost 1 base at V and 4 bases at J; junction bases unmatched: 4. In DNA, the CDR3 is TGTGCCAGCAGTGAAGGACGGGGGGGCTCAGATACGCAGTATTTT. Translating gives CASSEGRGGSDTQYF.

The V and J genes are TRBV7-9 and TRBJ2-7, with 8 bases lining up with TRBD1. The V segment lost 8 bases and the J segment 0 bases; nucleotides outside the gene matches: 6. This CDR3 is built from 14 residues. Germline V gene sequence: CDR1 SEHNR, CDR2 FQNEAQ (reference sequence). The CDR3 DNA reads as TGTGCCAGCCGCCGACAGGGGAGCTCCTACGAGCAGTACTTC. Its translation is CASRRQGSSYEQYF.

This chain joins TRBV28 and TRBJ1-1, with D uncertain. The V gene's germline CDR1 is MDHEN and CDR2 SYDVKM. The CDR3 covers 15 residues. V shed 4 bases and J shed 1 base, with 13 bases lying between them. The CDR3 spells CASSSSAEGNTEAFF. CDR3 DNA: TGTGCCAGCAGTTCCTCCGCTGAGGGGAACACTGAAGCTTTCTTT.

This clone was picked up a small number of times. The chain has TRBV6-5 and TRBJ2-7, with 8 bases aligning to TRBD1. The CDR3 covers 14 residues. Germline values: CDR1 MNHEY, CDR2 SVGAGI. The trim removed 5 bases at V and 6 bases at J, leaving 9 bases unmatched. The CDR3 nucleotides are TGTGCCAGCAGTCTCCGGACAGGGTTTGGCGAGCAGTACTTC. This sequence encodes CASSLRTGFGEQYF.

The chain uses TRBV28 and TRBJ1-4; TRBD1 matches 7 bases. The germline gives CDR1 MDHEN, CDR2 SYDVKM. The CDR3 contains 15 residues. V was pared by 8 bases and J by 5 bases, with 11 bases of the junction left unmatched. CDR3 nucleotide sequence: TGTGCCAGCGCGCCCTCCGGGACAGAGAATGAAAAACTGTTTTTT. Its translation is CASAPSGTENEKLFF.

The rearrangement uses TRBV7-2 and TRBJ2-3, with TRBD2 matching 11 bases. CDR3 length: 16 residues. Germline values: CDR1 SGHTA, CDR2 FQGNSA. V was clipped by 5 bases and J by 0 bases; unmatched bases: 4. The CDR3 loop reads CASSLGLAASTDTQYF. CDR3 sequence (DNA): TGTGCCAGCAGCCTGGGACTAGCGGCTAGCACAGATACGCAGTATTTT.

CDR3 sequence reads: CASSWAGGDQPQHF. CDR3 sequence (DNA): TGCGCCAGCAGCTGGGCGGGGGGGGATCAGCCCCAGCATTTT. The chain is built from TRBV5-1 and TRBJ1-5; D may be TRBD1 (5 bases). Germline V gene sequence: CDR1 SGHRS, CDR2 YFSETQ. The CDR3 has 14 residues. Trimming cost V 3 bases and J 5 bases, with 12 bases left between them. Variable domain in full (rest from reference TRBV5-1 and TRBJ1-5): KAGVTQTPRYLIKTRGQQVTLSCSPISGHRSVSWYQQTPGQGLQFLFEYFSETQRNKGNFPGRFSGRQFSNSRSEMNVSTLELGDSALYLCASSWAGGDQPQHFGDGTRLSIL.

The chain carries TRBV7-9 and TRBJ2-4; D possibly corresponds to TRBD1 (6 bases). V shed 1 base and J shed 9 bases, with 7 bases lying between them. Germline values: CDR1 SEHNR, CDR2 FQNEAQ (reference sequence). This CDR3 spans 12 amino acids. DNA for the CDR3: TGTGCCAGCAGCTTAGTGGGGGCCATTCAGTACTTC. It is translated as CASSLVGAIQYF.

Only one count was recorded for this clone. The genes are TRBV5-6 and TRBJ1-2; TRBD1 matches 9 bases. The germline CDR1 and CDR2 sequences are SGHDT and YYEEEE. The CDR3 has 15 residues. After removal of 7 bases from V and 3 bases from J, the junction contained 10 bases not matched to a gene. The DNA for the CDR3 is TGTGCCAGCCGCTACCGGGGACAGGGAGACTATGGCTACACCTTC. Residues: CASRYRGQGDYGYTF.

The chain has TRBV7-3 and TRBJ2-5, with TRBD2 matching over 7 bases. The germline CDR1 and CDR2 sequences are SGHTA and FQGTGA. CDR3 length equals 13 residues. V lost 9 bases and J lost 5; bases outside the gene matches: 9. CDR3 sequence: CASPGTTMETQYF. In nucleotides, the CDR3 is TGTGCCAGTCCCGGGACTACAATGGAGACCCAGTACTTC.

The V gene is TRBV5-5, the J gene TRBJ2-7; possible D gene TRBD2, 6 bases. Per the germline V gene, CDR1 is SGHKS and CDR2 is YYEKEE (reference sequence). Trimming pared 0 bases from V and 2 bases from J, leaving 12 bases between. This CDR3 contains 15 residues. The CDR3: CASSLGFGGTYEQYF. The CDR3 nucleotides read TGTGCCAGCAGCTTGGGTTTCGGCGGGACCTACGAGCAGTACTTC.